The rows below give T cell receptor beta chains drawn from one sample of a study of T cell responses to AZD1222 COVID-19 vaccine. Method: immunoSEQ multiplex PCR; TCRdb's copy keeps in-frame clones and lacks some. The sample comprises 100,000 to 150,000 clones, 93% of which are singletons, and around 5.9% rests with the top ten. This specimen consisted of peripheral blood, obtained on day 0 of AZD1222 vaccination. The receptor source for this set is an adult in good health. Both conserved end residues are part of each CDR3. The D gene is left open where the match is weak. Clone size is stated in some rows and not others, as once, few, many or a class when expanded.

CDR3 protein | CDR3 DNA | V gene | clone size | D gene | J gene
CASPGRTGAKETQYF | TGCGCCAGCCCAGGTCGGACAGGGGCGAAAGAGACCCAGTACTTC | TRBV5-1 | . | TRBD1 | TRBJ2-5
CASTRTGTSYNEQFF | TGTGCCAGCACCAGAACCGGGACTAGTTACAATGAGCAGTTCTTC | TRBV6-5 | . | TRBD2 | TRBJ2-1
CASSPRLGGYTF | TGTGCCAGCAGTCCCCGGCTGGGAGGCTACACCTTC | TRBV6-5 | . | . | TRBJ1-2
CASRRQGVDTQYF | TGTGCCAGTAGACGACAGGGGGTAGATACGCAGTATTTT | TRBV19 | . | TRBD1 | TRBJ2-3
CASNKPYSQYSYNEQFF | TGTGCCAGTAATAAACCTTATAGCCAGTACTCCTACAATGAGCAGTTCTTC | TRBV19 | . | . | TRBJ2-1
CASSFNQPQHF | TGTGCCAGCAGTTTTAATCAGCCCCAGCATTTT | TRBV28 | many | . | TRBJ1-5
CASSLSVNYGYTF | TGTGCCAGCAGTTTGTCAGTTAACTATGGCTACACCTTC | TRBV28 | . | . | TRBJ1-2
CASSREPIAAKNIQYF | TGTGCCAGCAGCCGGGAGCCGATTGCGGCCAAAAACATTCAGTACTTC | TRBV5-5 | . | . | TRBJ2-4
CASGFRKSPLHF | TGTGCCAGCGGTTTCCGAAAATCACCCCTCCACTTT | TRBV14 | once | . | TRBJ1-6
CASSRLNSGNTIYF | TGTGCCAGCAGCCGCCTTAACTCTGGAAACACCATATATTTT | TRBV7-9 | . | . | TRBJ1-3
CASSQDGRGRAGELFF | TGTGCCAGCAGCCAAGACGGCCGAGGTCGGGCCGGGGAGCTGTTTTTT | TRBV3-1/TRBV3-2 | . | . | TRBJ2-2
CASSFTRRTDTQYF | TGTGCCAGCAGCTTTACGCGGAGGACAGATACGCAGTATTTT | TRBV7-2 | . | . | TRBJ2-3